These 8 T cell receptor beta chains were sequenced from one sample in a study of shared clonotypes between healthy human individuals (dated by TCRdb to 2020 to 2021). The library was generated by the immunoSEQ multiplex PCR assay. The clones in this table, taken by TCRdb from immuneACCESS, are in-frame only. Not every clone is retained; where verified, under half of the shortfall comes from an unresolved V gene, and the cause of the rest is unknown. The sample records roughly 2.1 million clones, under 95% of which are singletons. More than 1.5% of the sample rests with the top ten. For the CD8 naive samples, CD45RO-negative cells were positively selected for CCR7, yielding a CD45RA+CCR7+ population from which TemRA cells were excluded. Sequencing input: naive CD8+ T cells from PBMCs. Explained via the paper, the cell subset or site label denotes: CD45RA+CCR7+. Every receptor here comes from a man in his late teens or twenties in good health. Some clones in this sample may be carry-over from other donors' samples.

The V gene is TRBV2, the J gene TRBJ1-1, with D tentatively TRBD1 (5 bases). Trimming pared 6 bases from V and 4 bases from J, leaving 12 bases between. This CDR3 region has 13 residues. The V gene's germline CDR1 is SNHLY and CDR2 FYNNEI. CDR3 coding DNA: TGTGCCAGCAGCGGGGGTGGGGCCACTGAAGCTTTCTTT. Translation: CASSGGGATEAFF.

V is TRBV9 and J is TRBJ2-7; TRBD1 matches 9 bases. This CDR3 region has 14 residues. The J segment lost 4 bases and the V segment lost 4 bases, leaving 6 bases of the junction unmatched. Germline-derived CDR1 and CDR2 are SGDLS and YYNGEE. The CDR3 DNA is TGTGCCAGCAGCTTATGGGACAGGGCTTACGAGCAGTACTTC. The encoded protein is CASSLWDRAYEQYF. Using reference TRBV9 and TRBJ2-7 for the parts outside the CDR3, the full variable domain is DSGVTQTPKHLITATGQRVTLRCSPRSGDLSVYWYQQSLDQGLQFLIQYYNGEERAKGNILERFSAQQFPDLHSELNLSSLELGDSALYFCASSLWDRAYEQYFGPGTRLTVT.

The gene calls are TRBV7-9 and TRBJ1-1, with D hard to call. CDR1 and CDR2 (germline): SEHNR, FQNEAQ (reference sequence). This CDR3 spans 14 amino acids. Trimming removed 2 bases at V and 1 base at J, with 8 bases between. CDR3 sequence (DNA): TGTGCCAGCAGCTTAACCAGGCAGAACACTGAAGCTTTCTTT. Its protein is CASSLTRQNTEAFF.

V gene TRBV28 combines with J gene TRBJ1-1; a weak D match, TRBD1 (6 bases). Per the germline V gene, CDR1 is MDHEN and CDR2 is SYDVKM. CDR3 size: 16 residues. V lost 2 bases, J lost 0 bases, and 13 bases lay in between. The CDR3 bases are TGTGCCAGCAGTTTAGAGGGGGAGGGGGTGAACACTGAAGCTTTCTTT. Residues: CASSLEGEGVNTEAFF.

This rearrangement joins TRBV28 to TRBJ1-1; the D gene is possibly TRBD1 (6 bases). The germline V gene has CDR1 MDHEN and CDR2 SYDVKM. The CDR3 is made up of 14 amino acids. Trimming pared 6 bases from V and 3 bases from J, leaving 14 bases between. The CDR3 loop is CASRIRTVYTEAFF. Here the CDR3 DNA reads TGTGCCAGCAGGATACGGACAGTTTACACTGAAGCTTTCTTT.

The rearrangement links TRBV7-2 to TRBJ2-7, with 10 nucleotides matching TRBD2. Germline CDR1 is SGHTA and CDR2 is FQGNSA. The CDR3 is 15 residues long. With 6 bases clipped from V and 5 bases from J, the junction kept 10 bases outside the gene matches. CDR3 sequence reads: CASRPQAGGIDEQYF. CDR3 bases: TGTGCCAGCAGACCACAAGCGGGAGGGATCGACGAGCAGTACTTC.

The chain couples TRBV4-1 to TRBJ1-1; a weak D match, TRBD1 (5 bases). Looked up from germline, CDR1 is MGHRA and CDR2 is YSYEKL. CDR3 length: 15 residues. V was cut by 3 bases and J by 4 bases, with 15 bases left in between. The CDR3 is CASSQDGGIFTEAFF. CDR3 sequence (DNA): TGCGCCAGCAGCCAGGACGGGGGTATTTTCACTGAAGCTTTCTTT.

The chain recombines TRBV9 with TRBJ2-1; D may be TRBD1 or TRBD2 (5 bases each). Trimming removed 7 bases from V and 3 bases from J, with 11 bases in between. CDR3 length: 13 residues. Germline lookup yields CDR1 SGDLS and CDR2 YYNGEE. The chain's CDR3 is CASAGADYNEQFF. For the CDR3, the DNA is TGTGCCAGCGCCGGGGCGGACTACAATGAGCAGTTCTTC.